This entry lists 21 T cell receptor beta chains sequenced from one sample in a study of blood T cell repertoires in COVID-19. Data came from immunoSEQ multiplex PCR; TCRdb stores just in-frame clones and leaves some out. In the table there are approximately 170,000 clones, around four fifths of which are singletons. Specimen: PBMCs or T cells enriched from blood (not recorded which). All receptors derive from a woman in her fifties or sixties who had recovered from COVID-19.

This sequence joins TRBV4-1 and TRBJ2-3; 10 bases align to TRBD2. V was clipped by 4 bases and J by 2 bases; unmatched bases: 6. Per germline, CDR1 MGHRA and CDR2 YSYEKL. This CDR3 comprises 16 residues. CDR3 loop: CASSRRTSGTTDTQYF. The CDR3 coding sequence is TGCGCCAGCAGCCGCCGGACTAGCGGCACCACAGATACGCAGTATTTT.

The V gene is TRBV2, the J gene TRBJ1-2, with D perhaps TRBD1 (5 bases). The CDR3 runs 15 residues. Trimming left V 7 bases short and J 4 bases short, with 19 bases between. Germline CDR1 reads SNHLY; CDR2 reads FYNNEI. The CDR3 is CASTPGRGQGYGYTF. The CDR3 bases are TGTGCCAGCACCCCTGGGCGTGGGCAGGGCTATGGCTACACCTTC.

The J gene is TRBJ1-3, the V gene TRBV5-4; unclear D gene. V shed 0 bases and J shed 4 bases, with 8 bases lying between them. Looked up from germline, CDR1 is SGHNT and CDR2 is YYREEE (reference sequence). This CDR3 is 14 amino acids long. CDR3 loop: CASSLGDSGNTIYF. The CDR3 nucleotides read TGTGCCAGCAGCTTGGGCGACTCGGGAAACACCATATATTTT.

A few counts support this clone. The chain carries TRBV5-6 and TRBJ1-6; D possibly corresponds to TRBD1 (5 bases). The CDR3 loop spans 13 amino acids. CDR1 SGHDT and CDR2 YYEEEE come from the germline V gene. V lost 1 base to trimming and J lost 9 bases, with 8 bases between them. This chain's CDR3 is CASSLYGASPLHF. In nucleotides, the CDR3 is TGTGCCAGCAGCTTGTATGGGGCTTCACCCCTCCACTTT.

V gene TRBV28 combines with J gene TRBJ2-1; tentative D call: TRBD2 (6 bases). V lost 3 bases and J 8 bases, leaving 11 bases between the germline ends. Germline V gene sequence: CDR1 MDHEN, CDR2 SYDVKM. The CDR3 spans 13 residues. CDR3: CASSLGRGHEQFF. The CDR3 bases are TGTGCCAGCAGTTTGGGGCGGGGTCATGAGCAGTTCTTC.

V usage is TRBV11-2 and J usage is TRBJ1-1; 7 bases are a match to TRBD1. CDR1 and CDR2 from the germline V gene are SGHAT and FQNNGV. The V gene end was trimmed by 1 base and the J gene end by 7 bases; junction bases not matched to a gene: 9. The CDR3 sequence is 15 residues long. CDR3 sequence: CASSLGMGQQFEAFF. Written as DNA, the CDR3 is TGTGCCAGCAGCTTAGGAATGGGACAGCAATTTGAAGCTTTCTTT.

This rearrangement joins TRBV29-1 to TRBJ1-2, with D perhaps TRBD1 (5 bases). This CDR3 is built from 12 residues. V was cut by 6 bases and J by 2 bases, with 10 bases left in between. CDR1 is SQVTM, CDR2 ANQGSEA, per germline. CDR3: CSVLTDNYGYTF. CDR3 coding DNA: TGCAGCGTCCTGACAGACAACTATGGCTACACCTTC. The variable domain in full, with the rest retrieved from reference TRBV29-1 and TRBJ1-2, is SAVISQKPSRDICQRGTSLTIQCQVDSQVTMMFWYRQQPGQSLTLIATANQGSEATYESGFVIDKFPISRPNLTFSTLTVSNMSPEDSSIYLCSVLTDNYGYTFGSGTRLTVV.

This clone was seen just once. The gene calls are TRBV27 and TRBJ1-6, with 10 bases lining up with TRBD1. The CDR3 totals 15 residues. Germline lookup yields CDR1 MNHEY and CDR2 SMNVEV (reference sequence). Unmatched junction bases numbered 7, after V lost 6 bases and J lost 8 bases. The CDR3 DNA reads as TGTGCCAGCAGGCAATGGGACAGGGGCTATTCACCCCTCCACTTT. This encodes CASRQWDRGYSPLHF.

This sequence joins TRBV6-5 and TRBJ1-6; D ambiguous. The V gene lost 0 bases and the J gene lost 2 bases, with 5 bases spanning the gap. The germline V gene has CDR1 MNHEY and CDR2 SVGAGI. The CDR3 is 15 residues long. CDR3 coding DNA: TGTGCCAGCAGTTACTCGCGGGCCTATAATTCACCCCTCCACTTT. Its protein product is CASSYSRAYNSPLHF.

The chain recombines TRBV4-2 with TRBJ2-7; 8 bases line up with TRBD2. The V gene end was trimmed by 1 base and the J gene end by 2 bases; junction bases not matched to a gene: 7. The CDR3 length is 16 residues. Looked up from germline, CDR1 is LGHNA and CDR2 is YNFKEQ. The CDR3 region has the DNA TGTGCCAGCAGCCAAGTCCTAGCGGGTGACCCCTACGAGCAGTACTTC. Its protein product is CASSQVLAGDPYEQYF.

The chain has TRBV11-2 and TRBJ2-7; D is uncertain. V was cut by 2 bases and J by 0 bases, with 11 bases left in between. The V gene's germline CDR1 is SGHAT and CDR2 FQNNGV. This CDR3 comprises 15 residues. The CDR3 nucleotides are TGTGCCAGCAGCTTAATAACTGTGAGCTCCTACGAGCAGTACTTC. Translating gives CASSLITVSSYEQYF.

This clone was recorded only once. This rearrangement joins TRBV28 to TRBJ2-7; D may be TRBD1 (6 bases). With 4 bases removed from V and 4 bases from J, the gap between germline ends came to 17 bases. The CDR3 runs to 15 residues. The germline V gene has CDR1 MDHEN and CDR2 SYDVKM. DNA for the CDR3: TGTGCCAGCAGTTCCTTACCCAACCAGGGGTACGAGCAGTACTTC. Protein: CASSSLPNQGYEQYF.

This clone was recorded a few times. The chain links TRBV9 to TRBJ2-5, with 9 bases that match TRBD2. CDR1 is SGDLS and CDR2 is YYNGEE in the germline V gene. V lost 0 bases to trimming and J lost 2 bases; unmatched junction nucleotides: 11. The CDR3 loop spans 18 amino acids. The CDR3 protein is CASSVAAEERGDQETQYF. The CDR3, as DNA: TGTGCCAGCAGCGTAGCCGCTGAAGAGCGGGGGGATCAAGAGACCCAGTACTTC.

V usage is TRBV28 and J usage is TRBJ1-6; tentative D call: TRBD1 (6 bases). CDR1 and CDR2 from the germline V gene are MDHEN and SYDVKM. V dropped 2 bases and J dropped 9 bases, with 14 bases sitting between them. The CDR3 is made up of 15 amino acids. This CDR3 is CASSLVGGVGSPLHF. The DNA of the CDR3 is TGTGCCAGCAGTTTAGTTGGGGGCGTGGGTTCACCCCTCCACTTT.

The gene calls are TRBV5-6 and TRBJ2-3; D uncertain. The V end lost 4 bases, the J end lost 4 bases, and 10 bases lay between the germline ends. The CDR3 totals 13 residues. CDR1 SGHDT and CDR2 YYEEEE come from the germline V gene. Here the CDR3 reads CASSVQISDTQYF. The CDR3 DNA sequence: TGTGCCAGCAGCGTACAGATTTCAGATACGCAGTATTTT.

This CDR3 reads CASSTAGTGDNEQFF. As DNA, the CDR3 is TGTGCCAGCAGTACCGCCGGGACAGGGGACAATGAGCAGTTCTTC. This chain connects TRBV28 to TRBJ2-1; 10 positions match TRBD1. This CDR3 spans 15 amino acids. V lost 5 bases, J lost 5 bases, and 6 bases stayed unmatched. The V gene's germline CDR1 is MDHEN and CDR2 SYDVKM.

This clone was seen just once. The J gene is TRBJ2-2, the V gene TRBV18; possible D gene TRBD1, 6 bases. Trimming shortened V by 1 base and J by 4 bases, and 7 bases separated the two germline ends. The CDR3 length is 14 residues. CDR1 KGHSH and CDR2 LQKENI come from the germline V gene. The CDR3, as DNA: TGTGCCAGCTCACCACAGGACAGCACCGGGGAGCTGTTTTTT. It specifies CASSPQDSTGELFF. Supplemented by reference TRBV18 and TRBJ2-2, the full variable domain reads NAGVMQNPRHLVRRRGQEARLRCSPMKGHSHVYWYRQLPEEGLKFMVYLQKENIIDESGMPKERFSAEFPKEGPSILRIQQVVRGDSAAYFCASSPQDSTGELFFGEGSRLTVL.

The chain is built from TRBV2 and TRBJ2-7; 10 bases agree with TRBD1. The CDR3 has 14 amino acids. Germline loops: CDR1 SNHLY, CDR2 FYNNEI. V was pared by 4 bases and J by 2 bases, with 2 bases of the junction left unmatched. The CDR3 sequence is CASSGDRGPYEQYF. DNA of the CDR3: TGTGCCAGCAGTGGGGACAGGGGTCCCTACGAGCAGTACTTC.

The gene calls are TRBV6-5 and TRBJ1-1, with 7 bases matching TRBD1. CDR1 and CDR2 (germline): MNHEY, SVGAGI. V lost 4 bases, J lost 0 bases, and 2 bases stayed unmatched. The CDR3 consists of 14 residues. The CDR3 DNA reads TGTGCCAGCAGTTTGGGACAGCTGAACACTGAAGCTTTCTTT. Encoded protein: CASSLGQLNTEAFF.

The V call is TRBV6-5, the J call TRBJ2-3; maybe TRBD2 (6 bases). The CDR3 contains 14 residues. V dropped 8 bases and J dropped 4 bases, with 16 bases sitting between them. Germline V CDR1 and CDR2: MNHEY, SVGAGI. CDR3 sequence reads: CASSRRGGADTQYF. The CDR3 DNA reads as TGTGCCAGCTCCCGGCGGGGAGGTGCAGATACGCAGTATTTT.

This chain uses TRBV5-6 with TRBJ1-4; D possibly corresponds to TRBD1 (5 bases). Deletions cut 5 bases from V and 4 bases from J, with 9 bases between. Looked up from germline, CDR1 is SGHDT and CDR2 is YYEEEE. The CDR3 totals 13 residues. CDR3 sequence reads: CASRIRGNEKLFF. Here the CDR3 DNA reads TGTGCCAGCAGGATTAGGGGTAATGAAAAACTGTTTTTT.